This T cell receptor (beta chain) was sequenced for a study of cytomegalovirus exposure and HLA in healthy donors. Study conclusions and caveats: The authors listed over 150 TCR beta chains as cytomegalovirus-associated.

As regards this clone: Its matching antigen is unknown.

PCR employed 60 Vbeta and 13 Jbeta primers. The assay was immunoSEQ multiplex PCR, and TCRdb's table has in-frame clones only and misses some. The sample has roughly 190,000 clones, 70% to 90% seen once; the top ten hold around 1.5%. This sequence originates from a woman aged 18-30 years in good health and CMV-seronegative. What was sequenced was PBMCs.

The DNA of the CDR3 is TGCGCCAGCAGCTTGAGTTTCTCAGGGGGTGGCTACAATGAGCAGTTCTTC. This translates into CASSLSFSGGGYNEQFF. V and J are TRBV5-1 and TRBJ2-1, with 7 nucleotides matching TRBD1. From germline, CDR1 is SGHRS and CDR2 YFSETQ. CDR3 length: 17 amino acids. Trimming cost V 1 base and J 3 bases; bases outside gene matches: 10.